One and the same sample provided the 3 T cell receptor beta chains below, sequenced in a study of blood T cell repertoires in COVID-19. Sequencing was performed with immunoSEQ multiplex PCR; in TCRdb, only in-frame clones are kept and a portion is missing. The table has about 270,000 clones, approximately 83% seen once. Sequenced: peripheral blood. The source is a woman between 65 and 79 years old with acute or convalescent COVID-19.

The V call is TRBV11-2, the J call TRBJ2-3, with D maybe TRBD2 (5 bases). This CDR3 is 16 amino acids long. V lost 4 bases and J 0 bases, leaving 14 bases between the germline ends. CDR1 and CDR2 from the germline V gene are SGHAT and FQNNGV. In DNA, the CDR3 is TGTGCCAGCAGCTCCACTCTTAGCGTTAGCACAGATACGCAGTATTTT. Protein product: CASSSTLSVSTDTQYF. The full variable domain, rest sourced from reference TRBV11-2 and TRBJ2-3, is EAGVAQSPRYKIIEKRQSVAFWCNPISGHATLYWYQQILGQGPKLLIQFQNNGVVDDSQLPKDRFSAERLKGVDSTLKIQPAKLEDSAVYLCASSSTLSVSTDTQYFGPGTRLTVL.

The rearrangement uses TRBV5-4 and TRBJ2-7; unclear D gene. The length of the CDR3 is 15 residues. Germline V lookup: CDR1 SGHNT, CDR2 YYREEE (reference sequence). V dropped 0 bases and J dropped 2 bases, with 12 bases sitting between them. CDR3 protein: CASSLGAQATYEQYF. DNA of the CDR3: TGTGCCAGCAGCTTGGGGGCCCAGGCAACCTACGAGCAGTACTTC.

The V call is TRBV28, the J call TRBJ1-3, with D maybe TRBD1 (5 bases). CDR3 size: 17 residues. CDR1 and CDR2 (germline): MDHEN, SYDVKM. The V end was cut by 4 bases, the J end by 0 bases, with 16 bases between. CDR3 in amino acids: CASSSGGTLISGNTIYF. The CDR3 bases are TGTGCCAGCAGTTCAGGAGGGACCCTCATCTCTGGAAACACCATATATTTT. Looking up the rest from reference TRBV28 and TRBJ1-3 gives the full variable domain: DVKVTQSSRYLVKRTGEKVFLECVQDMDHENMFWYRQDPGLGLRLIYFSYDVKMKEKGDIPEGYSVSREKKERFSLILESASTNQTSMYLCASSSGGTLISGNTIYFGEGSWLTVV.